A selection of T cell receptor beta chains follows, all from one sample in a study of T cells in localized non-small cell lung cancer. Sequencing used immunoSEQ multiplex PCR; TCRdb keeps in-frame clones, though not all of them. The sample has 2,500 to 3,500 clones; approximately 39% are singletons. The source was lung tumor tissue, collected before any cancer treatment. Every receptor here comes from a male donor at least 60 years old with stage I squamous cell lung carcinoma. CDR3s include the opening cysteine and the closing phenylalanine or tryptophan. A D gene is named only where the DNA matches it firmly. The listing skips clone size in some rows; elsewhere it reads once, few, many or a size class.

clone_size j_call d_call v_call cdr3_nt cdr3_aa
. TRBJ1-1 TRBD1 TRBV28 TGTGCCAGCAGTTTAAGTGGACAGGGGTTGGGCACTGAAGCTTTCTTT CASSLSGQGLGTEAFF
few TRBJ1-5 . TRBV11-3 TGTGCCAGCAAAGCCCCCGGGGGGTCCAGCCAGCCCCAGCATTTT CASKAPGGSSQPQHF
. TRBJ2-1 TRBD1 TRBV19 TGTGCCAGTAGGAGCATCGGGACAGGGGGCTACAATGAGCAGTTCTTC CASRSIGTGGYNEQFF
medium-sized TRBJ1-2 . TRBV10-3 TGTGCCATCAGTGAGTCTGACTATGGCTACACCTTC CAISESDYGYTF
. TRBJ2-1 TRBD2 TRBV11-3 TGTGCCAGCAGCCCATCGGGACTAGCGGGAGGGCCGGTCTACAATGAGCAGTTCTTC CASSPSGLAGGPVYNEQFF
. TRBJ1-5 . TRBV19 TGTGCCAGTAGTGGGGCAGGGCCGAGGCAGCCCCAGCATTTT CASSGAGPRQPQHF
few TRBJ2-2 TRBD1 TRBV6-8 TGTGCCAGCAGTTACGGCAGGGGGCGTATCGGGGAGCTGTTTTTT CASSYGRGRIGELFF
. TRBJ1-3 . TRBV11-3 TGTGCCAGCAGCTGGAGTACAGGCCCCTCTGGAAACACCATATATTTT CASSWSTGPSGNTIYF
. TRBJ2-5 TRBD1 TRBV5-1 TGCGCCAGCAGCCCGGACAGGGTTGGGCAAGAGACCCAGTACTTC CASSPDRVGQETQYF
few TRBJ1-1 TRBD1 TRBV6-8 TGTGCCAGCAGTTACTCGACAGGGGCTTCCACCGGAAGAGCTTTCTTT CASSYSTGASTGRAFF
. TRBJ2-1 . TRBV18 TGTGCCAGCTCACCTTCTCGCGGGGTTCGGGAGCGGAATGAGCAGTTCTTC CASSPSRGVRERNEQFF
. TRBJ1-2 . TRBV6-8 TGTGCCAGACCCGTAGTAGGGTCCCAGGGCTACACCTTC CARPVVGSQGYTF
. TRBJ2-7 . TRBV29-1 TGCAGCGTTGTTGGTAGTTTTGGCGAGCAGTACTTC CSVVGSFGEQYF
. TRBJ2-7 . TRBV28 TGTGCCAGCAGTTGGGGGGTTAGGGACGAGCAGTACTTC CASSWGVRDEQYF
. TRBJ2-3 TRBD2 TRBV5-1 TGCGCCAGCAGCTTCGGTAGCGGGAGTAGCACAGATACGCAGTATTTT CASSFGSGSSTDTQYF
. TRBJ1-1 . TRBV18 TGTGCCAGCTCACCAAGGCAGGGAGGGAACACTGAAGCTTTCTTT CASSPRQGGNTEAFF
few TRBJ2-7 . TRBV6-8 TGTGCCAGCAGTTACTCAGATCTAGCCGAGGTCTACGAGCAGTACTTC CASSYSDLAEVYEQYF
medium-sized TRBJ2-7 TRBD2 TRBV9 TGTGCCAGCACTGCGGGAGCGTACGAGCAGTACTTC CASTAGAYEQYF
. TRBJ2-1 TRBD2 TRBV19 TGTGCCAGTAGTCCGGGACTAGCATCCTACAATGAGCAGTTCTTC CASSPGLASYNEQFF
few TRBJ2-3 . TRBV6-1 TGTGCCAGCAGTGAAGGGCCCGGCCCCACAGATACGCAGTATTTT CASSEGPGPTDTQYF
few TRBJ1-1 . TRBV11-3 TGTGCCAGCAGCTTACAGGACAGCCGAAGTGAAGCTTTCTTT CASSLQDSRSEAFF
medium-sized TRBJ2-7 TRBD2 TRBV6-8 TGTGCCAGCAGTTACGGGACTAGCGGCTACGAGCAGTACTTC CASSYGTSGYEQYF
. TRBJ1-5 . TRBV28 TGTGCCAGCAGGTGGGGGACATATAGCAATCAGCCCCAGCATTTT CASRWGTYSNQPQHF
few TRBJ2-1 . TRBV27 TGTGCCAGCAGCGTAGAGGGGGGAGTCACTTACAATGAGCAGTTCTTC CASSVEGGVTYNEQFF
few TRBJ2-7 . TRBV9 TGTGCCAGCACTACGACAGGAAGTTCAGAGCAGTACTTC CASTTTGSSEQYF
. TRBJ2-3 TRBD1 TRBV29-1 TGCAGCGTTGAGGGACCAGGGGGTACGCAGTATTTT CSVEGPGGTQYF
. TRBJ2-4 . TRBV29-1 TGCAGCGTCAAACGGACGGGAGAAGCCAAAAACATTCAGTACTTC CSVKRTGEAKNIQYF
. TRBJ2-1 TRBD1 TRBV5-1 TGCGCCAGCAGCCCAAGGGCCGAGACAGGGCTACATGAGCAGTTCTTC CASSPRAETGLHEQFF
. TRBJ2-2 TRBD2 TRBV28 TGTGCCAGCATAGCGGGAGGCCCCGGGGAGCTATTTTTT CASIAGGPGELFF
. TRBJ2-7 . TRBV19 TGTGCCAGTAGTATAGTAAATGGCTTGGAGCAGTACTTC CASSIVNGLEQYF
. TRBJ2-7 TRBD1 TRBV6-8 TGTGCCAGCACTCTTACTGACAGGGGCCCCTACGAGCAGTACTTC CASTLTDRGPYEQYF
. TRBJ1-1 . TRBV18 TGTGCCAACTCACCACCGGGAATCGGGGGTACTGAAGCTTTCTTT CANSPPGIGGTEAFF
. TRBJ1-3 . TRBV9 TGTGCCAGCAGCGCGACAGGCTCCCGCTCTGGAAACACCATATATTTT CASSATGSRSGNTIYF
large TRBJ2-1 TRBD1 TRBV18 TGTGCCAGCTCACCACGGACAGGGTTGCACAATGAGCAGTTCTTC CASSPRTGLHNEQFF
. TRBJ2-2 . TRBV9 TGTGCCAGCAGTGAAGGACAAAACACCGGGGAGCTGTTTTTT CASSEGQNTGELFF
. TRBJ2-3 TRBD1 TRBV6-8 TGTGCCAGCAGTGACTGGGACAGGGGTAGCACAGATACGCAGTATTTT CASSDWDRGSTDTQYF
. TRBJ2-1 TRBD2 TRBV9 TGTGCCAGCAGCGCCGTAGAAGCCCGTAGGGAGACTAGCAGGGCTCAGAATGAGCAGTTCTTC CASSAVEARRETSRAQNEQFF
. TRBJ1-2 . TRBV9 TGTGCCAGCCGGACAGAAACCTATGGCTACACCTTC CASRTETYGYTF
. TRBJ2-7 TRBD1 TRBV11-3 TGTGCCAGCAGAGGGACAGAGTCTCAGTACGAGCAGTACTTC CASRGTESQYEQYF
few TRBJ1-5 TRBD1 TRBV15 TGTGCCACCGCTCCGGAGAGGGGGCTAAATCAGCCCCAGCATTTT CATAPERGLNQPQHF
. TRBJ1-1 . TRBV30 TGTGCCTGGAGCCCAAACGACAGAGAAGCTTTCTTT CAWSPNDREAFF
. TRBJ2-2 TRBD1 TRBV30 TGTGCCTGGAGGGCGACAGGGGCTCTGGCCGGGGAGCTGTTTTTT CAWRATGALAGELFF
. TRBJ1-2 TRBD1 TRBV19 TGTGCCAGTAGTACGGACAGGGTTGGCTACACCTTC CASSTDRVGYTF
. TRBJ2-1 . TRBV6-8 TGTGCCAGCAGTGTGTATGCAGTATACAATGAGCAGTTCTTC CASSVYAVYNEQFF
few TRBJ1-5 . TRBV19 TGTGCCAGCCGGGACACGTTAGATCGTGAGGGACAGCCCCAGCATTTT CASRDTLDREGQPQHF
. TRBJ1-2 . TRBV19 TGTGCCAGTAGTGCCGCGGGGGTGTCTGGCTACACCTTC CASSAAGVSGYTF